This TCR beta chain emerged from a study of regulatory T cells in long-lasting Graves disease. The time point is: persistent/refractory GD, antithyroid drugs over 5 years with positive TRAb. With RNA extracted from PBMCs as input, the TCR library was made. The ends were cut back, 6 bases at V and 7 bases at J, with 13 bases in the middle. Germline CDR1 and CDR2: SGHAT and FQNNGV. This CDR3 comprises 13 residues. Through Arm-PCR of CDR3 regions and iRepertoire HTBI primers, TCR beta libraries were built. TCRdb reprocessed the multiplex PCR reads via MiXCR and lists one record per CDR3 protein. The sample holds approximately 400,000 distinct CDR3 sequences, around 21% seen once.

The TCR was taken from a female donor with Graves disease. This specimen consisted of peripheral blood mononuclear cells (PBMCs), obtained when the disease was refractory, from a patient treated with antithyroid drugs. The rearrangement links TRBV11-2 to TRBJ2-1; D remains ambiguous. The CDR3 coding sequence is TGTGCCAGCAGGCCAGACTCCCCAAATGAGCAGTTCTTC. Its protein is CASRPDSPNEQFF.